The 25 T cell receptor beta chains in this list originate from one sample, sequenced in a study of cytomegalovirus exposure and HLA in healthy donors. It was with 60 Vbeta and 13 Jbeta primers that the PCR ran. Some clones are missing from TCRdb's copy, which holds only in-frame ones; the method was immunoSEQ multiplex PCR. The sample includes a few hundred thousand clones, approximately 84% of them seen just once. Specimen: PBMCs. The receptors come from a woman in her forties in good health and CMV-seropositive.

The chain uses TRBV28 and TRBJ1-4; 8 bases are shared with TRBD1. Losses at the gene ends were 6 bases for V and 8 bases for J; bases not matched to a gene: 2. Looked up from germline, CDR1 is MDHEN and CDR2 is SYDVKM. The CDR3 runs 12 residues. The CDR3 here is CASRTGEEKLFF. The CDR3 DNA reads TGTGCCAGCAGGACAGGGGAAGAAAAACTGTTTTTT.

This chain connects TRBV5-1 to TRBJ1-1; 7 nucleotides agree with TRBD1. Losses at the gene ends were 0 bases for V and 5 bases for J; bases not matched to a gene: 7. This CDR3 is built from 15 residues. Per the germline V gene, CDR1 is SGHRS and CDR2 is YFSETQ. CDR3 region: CASSLEGAQETEAFF. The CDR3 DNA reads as TGCGCCAGCAGCTTGGAGGGGGCCCAGGAAACTGAAGCTTTCTTT.

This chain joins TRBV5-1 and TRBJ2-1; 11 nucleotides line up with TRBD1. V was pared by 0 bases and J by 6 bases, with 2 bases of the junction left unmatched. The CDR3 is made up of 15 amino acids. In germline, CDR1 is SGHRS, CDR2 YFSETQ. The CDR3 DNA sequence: TGCGCCAGCAGCTTGGCCGGGACAGGGGGCAATGAGCAGTTCTTC. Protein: CASSLAGTGGNEQFF.

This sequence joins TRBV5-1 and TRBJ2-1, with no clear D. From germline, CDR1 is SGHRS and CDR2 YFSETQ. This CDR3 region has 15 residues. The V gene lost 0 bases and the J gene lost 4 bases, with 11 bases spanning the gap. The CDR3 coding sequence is TGCGCCAGCAGCTTGGGGGCAGAAGCATACAATGAGCAGTTCTTC. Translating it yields CASSLGAEAYNEQFF.

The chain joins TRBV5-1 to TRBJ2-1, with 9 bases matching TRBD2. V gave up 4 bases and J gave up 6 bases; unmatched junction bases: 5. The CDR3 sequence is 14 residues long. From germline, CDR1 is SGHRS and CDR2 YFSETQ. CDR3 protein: CASSVAGAVNEQFF. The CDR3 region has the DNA TGCGCCAGCAGCGTAGCGGGAGCTGTCAATGAGCAGTTCTTC.

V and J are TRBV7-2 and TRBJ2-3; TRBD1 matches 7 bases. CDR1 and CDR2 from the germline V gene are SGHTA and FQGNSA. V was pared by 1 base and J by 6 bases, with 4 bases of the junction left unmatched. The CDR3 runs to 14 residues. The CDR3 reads CASSLDRGGDTQYF. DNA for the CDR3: TGTGCCAGCAGCTTAGACAGGGGCGGGGATACGCAGTATTTT.

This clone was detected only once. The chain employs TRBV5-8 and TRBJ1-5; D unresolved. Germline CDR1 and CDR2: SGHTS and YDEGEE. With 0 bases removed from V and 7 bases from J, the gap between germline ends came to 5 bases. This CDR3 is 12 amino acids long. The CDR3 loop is CASSLVRQPQHF. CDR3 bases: TGTGCCAGCAGCTTGGTACGGCAGCCCCAGCATTTT.

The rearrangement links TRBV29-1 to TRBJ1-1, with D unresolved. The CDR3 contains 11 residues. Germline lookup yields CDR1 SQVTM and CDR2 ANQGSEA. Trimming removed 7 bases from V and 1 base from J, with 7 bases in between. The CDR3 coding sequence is TGCAGCGCCCGTCCGAACACTGAAGCTTTCTTT. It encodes CSARPNTEAFF.

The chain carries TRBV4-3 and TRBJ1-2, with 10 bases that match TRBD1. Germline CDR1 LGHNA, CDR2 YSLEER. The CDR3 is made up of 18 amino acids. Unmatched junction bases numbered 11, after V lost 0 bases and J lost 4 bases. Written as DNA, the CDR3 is TGCGCCAGCAGCCAAGATTCCTCGGACAGGGGGAATCCCTATGGCTACACCTTC. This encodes CASSQDSSDRGNPYGYTF.

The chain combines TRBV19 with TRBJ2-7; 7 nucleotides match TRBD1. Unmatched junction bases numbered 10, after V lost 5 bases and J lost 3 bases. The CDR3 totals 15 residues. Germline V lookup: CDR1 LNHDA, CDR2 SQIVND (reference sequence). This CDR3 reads CASSSAYRGRYEQYF. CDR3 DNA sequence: TGTGCCAGTAGTTCGGCCTACAGGGGCCGCTACGAGCAGTACTTC.

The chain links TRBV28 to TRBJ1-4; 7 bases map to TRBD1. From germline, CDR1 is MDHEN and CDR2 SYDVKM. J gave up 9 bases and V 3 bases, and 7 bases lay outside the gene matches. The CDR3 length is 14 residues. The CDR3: CASSLTGSFKKLFF. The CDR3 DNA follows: TGTGCCAGCAGTTTGACAGGGAGTTTCAAAAAACTGTTTTTT.

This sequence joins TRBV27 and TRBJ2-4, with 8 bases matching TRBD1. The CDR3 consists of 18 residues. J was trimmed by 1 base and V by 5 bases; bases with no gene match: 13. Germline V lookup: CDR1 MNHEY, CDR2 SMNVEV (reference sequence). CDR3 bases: TGTGCCAGCAGTAGAACAGGGGGTGAGCTTGGGGCCAAAAACATTCAGTACTTC. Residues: CASSRTGGELGAKNIQYF.

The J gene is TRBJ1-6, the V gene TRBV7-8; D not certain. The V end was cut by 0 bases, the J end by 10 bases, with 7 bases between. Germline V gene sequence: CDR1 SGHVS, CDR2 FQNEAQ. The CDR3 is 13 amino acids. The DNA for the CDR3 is TGTGCCAGCAGCTTAGCCGCGAGGTCACCCCTCCACTTT. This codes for CASSLAARSPLHF.

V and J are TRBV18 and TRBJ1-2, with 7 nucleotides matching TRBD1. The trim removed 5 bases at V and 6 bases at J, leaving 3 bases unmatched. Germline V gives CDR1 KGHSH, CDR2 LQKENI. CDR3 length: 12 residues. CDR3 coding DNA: TGTGCCAGCTCAATGACAGGGCATGGCTACACCTTC. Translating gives CASSMTGHGYTF.

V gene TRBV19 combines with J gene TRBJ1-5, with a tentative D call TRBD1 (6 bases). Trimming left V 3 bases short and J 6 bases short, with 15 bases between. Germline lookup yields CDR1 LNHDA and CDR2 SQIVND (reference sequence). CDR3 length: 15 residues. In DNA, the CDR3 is TGTGCCAGTAGTATGGAGACAGGTTCTTTTCAGCCCCAGCATTTT. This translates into CASSMETGSFQPQHF.

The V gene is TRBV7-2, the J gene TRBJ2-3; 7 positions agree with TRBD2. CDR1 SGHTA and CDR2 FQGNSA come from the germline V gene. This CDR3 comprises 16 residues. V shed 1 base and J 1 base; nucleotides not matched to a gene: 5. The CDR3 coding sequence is TGTGCCAGCAGCTTAGAGGGCGGGAGAGGCACAGATACGCAGTATTTT. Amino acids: CASSLEGGRGTDTQYF.

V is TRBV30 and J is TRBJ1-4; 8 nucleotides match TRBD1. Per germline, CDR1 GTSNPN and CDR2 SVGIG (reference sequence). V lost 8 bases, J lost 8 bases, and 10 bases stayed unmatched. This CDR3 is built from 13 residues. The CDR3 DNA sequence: TGTGCCCACCCGGGACAGGCCGACGAAAAACTGTTTTTT. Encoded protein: CAHPGQADEKLFF.

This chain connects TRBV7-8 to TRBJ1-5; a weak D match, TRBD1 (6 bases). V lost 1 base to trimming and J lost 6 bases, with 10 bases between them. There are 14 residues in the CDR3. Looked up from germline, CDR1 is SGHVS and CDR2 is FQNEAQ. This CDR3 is CASSLGDTLQPQHF. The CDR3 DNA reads TGTGCCAGCAGCTTAGGGGACACCCTTCAGCCCCAGCATTTT.

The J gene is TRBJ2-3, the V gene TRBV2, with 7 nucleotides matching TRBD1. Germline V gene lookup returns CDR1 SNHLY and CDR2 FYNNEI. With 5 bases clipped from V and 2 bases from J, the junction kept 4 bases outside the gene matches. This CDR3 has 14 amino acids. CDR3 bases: TGTGCCAGCAGTAGGGGACAGCACACAGATACGCAGTATTTT. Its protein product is CASSRGQHTDTQYF. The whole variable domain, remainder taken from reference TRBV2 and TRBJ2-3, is EPEVTQTPSHQVTQMGQEVILRCVPISNHLYFYWYRQILGQKVEFLVSFYNNEISEKSEIFDDQFSVERPDGSNFTLKIRSTKLEDSAMYFCASSRGQHTDTQYFGPGTRLTVL.

CDR3 sequence (DNA): TGCGCCAGCAGTCTGACCACCGACAGGGCCCAGCATTTT. Encoded protein: CASSLTTDRAQHF. The J gene is TRBJ1-5, the V gene TRBV23-1; 7 positions agree with TRBD1. TRBV23-1 has ORF status, its function being uncertain. V dropped 4 bases and J dropped 11; count of bases not matched to a gene: 8. This CDR3 contains 13 residues.

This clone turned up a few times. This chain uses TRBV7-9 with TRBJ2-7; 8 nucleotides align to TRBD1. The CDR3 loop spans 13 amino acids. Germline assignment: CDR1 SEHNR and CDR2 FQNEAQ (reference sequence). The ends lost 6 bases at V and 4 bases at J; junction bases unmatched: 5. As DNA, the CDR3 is TGTGCCAGCAGAGAAGACAGGGGATACGAGCAGTACTTC. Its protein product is CASREDRGYEQYF.

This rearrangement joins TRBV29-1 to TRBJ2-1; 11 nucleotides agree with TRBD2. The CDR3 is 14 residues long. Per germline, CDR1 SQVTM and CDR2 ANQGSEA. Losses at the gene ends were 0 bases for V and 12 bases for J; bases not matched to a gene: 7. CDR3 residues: CSVEDRTSGSSQFF. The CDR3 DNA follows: TGCAGCGTTGAAGATCGAACTAGCGGGAGTTCGCAGTTCTTC.

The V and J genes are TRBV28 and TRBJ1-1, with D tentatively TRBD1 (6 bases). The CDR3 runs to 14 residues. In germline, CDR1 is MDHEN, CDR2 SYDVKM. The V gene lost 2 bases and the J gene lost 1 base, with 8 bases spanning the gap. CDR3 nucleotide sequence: TGTGCCAGCAGTTTACGGACAGAGAACACTGAAGCTTTCTTT. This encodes CASSLRTENTEAFF.

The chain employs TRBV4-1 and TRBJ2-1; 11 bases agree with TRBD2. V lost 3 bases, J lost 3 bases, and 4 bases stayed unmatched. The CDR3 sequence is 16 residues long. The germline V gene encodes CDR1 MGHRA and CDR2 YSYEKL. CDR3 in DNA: TGCGCCAGCAGCCAGGAGGGACTAGCGGACTACAATGAGCAGTTCTTC. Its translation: CASSQEGLADYNEQFF.

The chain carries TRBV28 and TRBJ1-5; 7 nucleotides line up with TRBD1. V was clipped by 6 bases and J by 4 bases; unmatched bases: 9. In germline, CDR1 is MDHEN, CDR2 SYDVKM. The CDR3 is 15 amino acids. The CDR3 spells CASSELQGLNQPQHF. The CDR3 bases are TGTGCCAGCAGCGAGTTACAGGGGCTAAATCAGCCCCAGCATTTT.